The 27 T cell receptor beta chains reported below all come from one sample, sequenced in a study of T cell responses to AZD1222 COVID-19 vaccine. Data came from immunoSEQ multiplex PCR; TCRdb stores just in-frame clones and leaves some out. The sample lists approximately 110,000 clones, roughly 90% occurring once. This specimen was peripheral blood, taken on day 0 of AZD1222 vaccination. The receptors were gathered from an adult in good health.

The CDR3 is CASRDQSYNEQFF. The CDR3 coding sequence is TGTGCCAGCAGGGACCAGTCTTACAATGAGCAGTTCTTC. This chain uses TRBV6-5 with TRBJ2-1, with D unclear. The germline CDR1 and CDR2 sequences are MNHEY and SVGAGI. CDR3 length: 13 residues. V lost 6 bases to trimming and J lost 4 bases, with 10 bases between them.

CDR3 region: CASSVPGTGANVLTF. CDR3 nucleotide sequence: TGTGCCAGCAGTGTCCCGGGGACTGGGGCCAACGTCCTGACTTTC. The chain recombines TRBV28 with TRBJ2-6; TRBD2 is a possible D gene (5 bases). This CDR3 region has 15 residues. Germline V CDR1 and CDR2: MDHEN, SYDVKM. V shed 5 bases and J shed 2 bases, with 10 bases lying between them.

The gene calls are TRBV7-3 and TRBJ2-2; a possible D gene is TRBD2 (5 bases). Germline V lookup: CDR1 SGHTA, CDR2 FQGTGA. CDR3 size: 15 residues. Trimming took 2 bases from V and 5 from J, leaving 12 bases between them. DNA of the CDR3: TGTGCCAGCAGCTTAGGCGGACCGGGGACCGGGGAGCTGTTTTTT. Translation gives CASSLGGPGTGELFF. The whole variable domain, remainder taken from reference TRBV7-3 and TRBJ2-2, is GAGVSQTPSNKVTEKGKYVELRCDPISGHTALYWYRQSLGQGPEFLIYFQGTGAADDSGLPNDRFFAVRPEGSVSTLKIQRTERGDSAVYLCASSLGGPGTGELFFGEGSRLTVL.

The CDR3 DNA is TGTGCCAGCAGCGTCTTTGGGATAAACACTGAAGCTTTCTTT. Translation gives CASSVFGINTEAFF. J is TRBJ1-1 and V is TRBV7-2; D gene uncertain. Trimming took off 5 bases at V and 2 bases at J, with 12 bases between the two ends. CDR1 is SGHTA, CDR2 FQGNSA, per germline. There are 14 residues in the CDR3.

The CDR3: CASSWAAGYEQYF. CDR3 nucleotides: TGTGCCAGCAGCTGGGCAGCTGGCTACGAGCAGTACTTC. The chain uses TRBV11-3 and TRBJ2-7, with D unclear. This CDR3 region has 13 residues. The germline V and J ends were trimmed by 4 bases and 3 bases, with 10 bases remaining between them. Germline values: CDR1 SGHNT, CDR2 YENEEA.

The rearrangement uses TRBV7-9 and TRBJ1-1; 11 nucleotides line up with TRBD1. The CDR3 runs 15 residues. Germline trimming cut 5 bases from V and 4 bases from J; bases unmatched to any gene: 6. Germline CDR1 reads SEHNR; CDR2 reads FQNEAQ (reference sequence). The CDR3 spells CASSDGQGARTEAFF. The CDR3 DNA follows: TGTGCCAGCAGCGACGGACAGGGGGCCCGCACTGAAGCTTTCTTT.

This chain joins TRBV7-9 and TRBJ2-2; D gene ambiguous. Germline CDR1 SEHNR, CDR2 FQNEAQ (reference sequence). This CDR3 has 14 amino acids. V was trimmed by 4 bases and J by 1 base, leaving 7 bases between them. The chain's CDR3 is CASSWEGNTGELFF. CDR3 DNA: TGTGCCAGCAGCTGGGAAGGGAACACCGGGGAGCTGTTTTTT.

The chain is built from TRBV7-3 and TRBJ2-1; 10 bases fit TRBD2. After removal of 5 bases from V and 10 bases from J, the junction contained 14 bases not matched to a gene. CDR1 SGHTA and CDR2 FQGTGA come from the germline V gene. The length of the CDR3 is 16 residues. CDR3 protein: CASSPRPALTSGEQFF. Here the CDR3 DNA reads TGTGCCAGCAGCCCCCGACCCGCCCTGACTAGCGGGGAGCAGTTCTTC.

This rearrangement joins TRBV24-1 to TRBJ2-3; perhaps TRBD2 as D (6 bases). The CDR3 consists of 16 residues. V lost 9 bases and J lost 0, with 18 bases in between. Germline V gene sequence: CDR1 KGHDR, CDR2 SFDVKD. This CDR3 is CATGGGSYSSTDTQYF. The CDR3 bases are TGTGCCACCGGGGGAGGCAGTTACTCTAGCACAGATACGCAGTATTTT.

The chain recombines TRBV5-1 with TRBJ1-4; D may be TRBD1 (6 bases). Germline V gene data show CDR1 as SGHRS and CDR2 as YFSETQ. V lost 0 bases and J 7 bases, leaving 13 bases between the germline ends. The CDR3 loop spans 15 amino acids. The CDR3 here is CASSLATGSGEKLFF. The CDR3 DNA reads as TGCGCCAGCAGCTTGGCTACAGGGTCGGGTGAAAAACTGTTTTTT.

The rearrangement links TRBV24-1 to TRBJ2-7; maybe TRBD1 (7 bases). CDR3 length equals 12 residues. The germline V gene encodes CDR1 KGHDR and CDR2 SFDVKD. The V gene lost 7 bases and the J gene lost 6 bases, with 12 bases spanning the gap. The CDR3 region has the DNA TGTGCCACCAGGAGACAGGGAGGCGAGCAGTACTTC. It specifies CATRRQGGEQYF.

The J gene is TRBJ2-3, the V gene TRBV5-4, with 9 bases identical to TRBD2. V lost 0 bases, J lost 3 bases, and 5 bases stayed unmatched. CDR1 and CDR2 (germline): SGHNT, YYREEE (reference sequence). The CDR3 extends over 16 amino acids. This CDR3 reads CASSLGLAGRTDTQYF. In DNA form, the CDR3 reads TGTGCCAGCAGCTTGGGGCTAGCGGGGAGGACAGATACGCAGTATTTT.

V is TRBV3-1 (or the pseudogene TRBV3-2) and J is TRBJ1-5; TRBD1 matches 8 bases. J was trimmed by 2 bases and V by 4 bases; bases with no gene match: 4. CDR3 length: 15 residues. The germline V gene has CDR1 LGHDT and CDR2 YNNKEL (reference sequence). The chain's CDR3 is CASSLTGGGNQPQHF. The CDR3 DNA reads TGTGCCAGCAGCCTTACAGGGGGAGGCAATCAGCCCCAGCATTTT.

This sequence joins TRBV29-1 and TRBJ2-2, with TRBD1 matching 10 bases. From germline, CDR1 is SQVTM and CDR2 ANQGSEA. The CDR3 contains 14 residues. With V trimmed by 7 bases and J by 5 bases, 7 bases remained unmatched. The CDR3 region has the DNA TGCAGCGCCGGACAGGGGGGTTCGACCGGGGAGCTGTTTTTT. Translation gives CSAGQGGSTGELFF.

The chain employs TRBV7-8 and TRBJ2-7; D is undetermined. V was cut by 5 bases and J by 0 bases, with 11 bases left in between. This CDR3 is built from 14 residues. Germline values: CDR1 SGHVS, CDR2 FQNEAQ. CDR3 coding DNA: TGTGCCAGCAGCCCCGGTCCACCCTCCTACGAGCAGTACTTC. This translates into CASSPGPPSYEQYF. Full variable domain (remainder filled in from reference TRBV7-8 and TRBJ2-7): GAGVSQSPRYKVAKRGQDVALRCDPISGHVSLFWYQQALGQGPEFLTYFQNEAQLDKSGLPSDRFFAERPEGSVSTLKIQRTQQEDSAVYLCASSPGPPSYEQYFGPGTRLTVT.

The genes are TRBV5-1 and TRBJ2-1; 11 positions match TRBD2. Germline V CDR1 and CDR2: SGHRS, YFSETQ. J lost 9 bases, V lost 4 bases, and 18 bases had no gene match. The CDR3 length is 18 residues. The CDR3 loop reads CASSHLNPGLAATGEQFF. The CDR3 nucleotides are TGCGCCAGCAGCCACCTAAACCCGGGACTAGCGGCGACGGGTGAGCAGTTCTTC.

This rearrangement joins TRBV19 to TRBJ2-1, with 9 bases aligning to TRBD2. J gave up 5 bases and V 4 bases, and 6 bases lay outside the gene matches. This CDR3 comprises 15 residues. The germline V gene has CDR1 LNHDA and CDR2 SQIVND (reference sequence). CDR3 sequence: CASSTGTSSNNEQFF. In nucleotides, the CDR3 is TGTGCCAGTAGTACCGGGACTAGCTCAAACAATGAGCAGTTCTTC. The whole variable domain, filled in from reference TRBV19 and TRBJ2-1, reads DGGITQSPKYLFRKEGQNVTLSCEQNLNHDAMYWYRQDPGQGLRLIYYSQIVNDFQKGDIAEGYSVSREKKESFPLTVTSAQKNPTAFYLCASSTGTSSNNEQFFGPGTRLTVL.

The chain has TRBV30 and TRBJ1-5, with no clear D. The CDR3 has 13 residues. CDR1 and CDR2 from the germline V gene are GTSNPN and SVGIG (reference sequence). The V gene lost 1 base and the J gene lost 11 bases, with 15 bases spanning the gap. CDR3 residues: CAWSAPKGFSQHF. The DNA of the CDR3 is TGTGCCTGGAGTGCCCCTAAGGGATTTTCCCAGCATTTT. The complete variable domain, with remaining parts taken from reference TRBV30 and TRBJ1-5, reads SQTIHQWPATLVQPVGSPLSLECTVEGTSNPNLYWYRQAAGRGLQLLFYSVGIGQISSEVPQNLSASRPQDRQFILSSKKLLLSDSGFYLCAWSAPKGFSQHFGDGTRLSIL.

The chain carries TRBV6-5 and TRBJ1-5; possible D gene TRBD1, 5 bases. This CDR3 is built from 14 residues. V lost 5 bases and J lost 2, with 10 bases in between. In germline, CDR1 is MNHEY, CDR2 SVGAGI. CDR3 amino acids: CASSLGGGNQPQHF. Here the CDR3 DNA reads TGTGCCAGCAGTCTCGGAGGGGGCAATCAGCCCCAGCATTTT.

The rearrangement joins TRBV14 to TRBJ2-7; D not certain. The CDR3 loop spans 13 amino acids. Looked up from germline, CDR1 is SGHDN and CDR2 is FVKESK. V lost 4 bases and J 1 base, leaving 8 bases between the germline ends. The CDR3 is CASSPDGSYEQYF. CDR3 bases: TGTGCCAGCAGCCCGGACGGTTCCTACGAGCAGTACTTC.

This chain joins TRBV7-9 and TRBJ2-3, with unresolved D. The germline V gene encodes CDR1 SEHNR and CDR2 FQNEAQ (reference sequence). This CDR3 contains 13 residues. The germline V and J ends were trimmed by 7 bases and 0 bases, with 8 bases remaining between them. The CDR3 is CASTPSSTDTQYF. The CDR3 nucleotides read TGTGCCAGCACACCCTCTAGCACAGATACGCAGTATTTT.

The V gene is TRBV6-2 or TRBV6-3, the J gene TRBJ2-7, with D maybe TRBD1 (5 bases). In germline, CDR1 is MNHEY, CDR2 SVGEGT. This CDR3 comprises 14 residues. V gave up 0 bases and J gave up 0 bases, with 6 bases separating them. DNA of the CDR3: TGTGCCAGCAGTTACTCAGGGGACTCCTACGAGCAGTACTTC. Its translation is CASSYSGDSYEQYF.

This clone was counted a single time. The genes are TRBV5-6 and TRBJ2-7; TRBD2 might be the D (5 bases). The CDR3 loop spans 13 amino acids. V gave up 0 bases and J gave up 5 bases, with 9 bases separating them. Per the germline V gene, CDR1 is SGHDT and CDR2 is YYEEEE. CDR3 nucleotides: TGTGCCAGCAGCTTGGCATTCGGGAACGAGCAGTACTTC. Protein sequence: CASSLAFGNEQYF.

The chain recombines TRBV5-5 with TRBJ2-3; D is unclear. Trimming left V 2 bases short and J 4 bases short, with 14 bases between. Germline V lookup: CDR1 SGHKS, CDR2 YYEKEE (reference sequence). The CDR3 consists of 15 residues. Written as DNA, the CDR3 is TGTGCCAGCAGCTTCCTCGGTTTCCGGGCAGATACGCAGTATTTT. Translating it yields CASSFLGFRADTQYF. The full variable domain, its missing parts supplied by reference TRBV5-5 and TRBJ2-3, is DAGVTQSPTHLIKTRGQQVTLRCSPISGHKSVSWYQQVLGQGPQFIFQYYEKEERGRGNFPDRFSARQFPNYSSELNVNALLLGDSALYLCASSFLGFRADTQYFGPGTRLTVL.

The V and J genes are TRBV30 and TRBJ1-1; 7 nucleotides line up with TRBD1. J was trimmed by 10 bases and V by 3 bases; bases with no gene match: 5. CDR3 length: 11 residues. From germline, CDR1 is GTSNPN and CDR2 SVGIG (reference sequence). Here the CDR3 reads CAWSGTGAAFF. For the CDR3, the DNA is TGTGCCTGGAGCGGAACAGGGGCAGCTTTCTTT.

The CDR3 nucleotides read TGTGCCAGCAGCTTAGCAGTGCCCTCCACTGAAGCTTTCTTT. Its protein product is CASSLAVPSTEAFF. The chain recombines TRBV7-2 with TRBJ1-1; D not resolved. Between the trimmed V and J ends, which lost 0 bases and 4 bases, there was a span of 9 bases. The CDR3 consists of 14 residues. Germline CDR1 reads SGHTA; CDR2 reads FQGNSA.

The chain is built from TRBV7-2 and TRBJ1-5, with TRBD1 matching over 11 bases. V lost 3 bases and J lost 7; bases outside the gene matches: 5. The CDR3 has 15 amino acids. Germline V CDR1 and CDR2: SGHTA, FQGNSA. This CDR3 reads CASSFSGTGGQPQHF. CDR3 bases: TGTGCCAGCAGCTTTTCCGGGACAGGGGGACAGCCCCAGCATTTT.